This TCR beta chain was found in a study of control samples from healthy donors and cancer patients. The method was immunoSEQ multiplex PCR; TCRdb's version includes in-frame clones alone and lacks a portion of them. This table has 95,000 to 150,000 clones, more than 70% appearing once. The length of the CDR3 is 13 residues. V was pared by 7 bases and J by 5 bases, with 12 bases between. Germline-derived CDR1 and CDR2 are SNHLY and FYNNEI. In its sample, this clone was seen once. The chain carries TRBV2 and TRBJ2-1; D not resolved. Sequenced: blood. This TCR was recovered from a man in his sixties in good health. CDR3 region: CASIAQGNNEQFF. CDR3 coding DNA: TGTGCCAGCATTGCGCAAGGCAACAATGAGCAGTTCTTC.